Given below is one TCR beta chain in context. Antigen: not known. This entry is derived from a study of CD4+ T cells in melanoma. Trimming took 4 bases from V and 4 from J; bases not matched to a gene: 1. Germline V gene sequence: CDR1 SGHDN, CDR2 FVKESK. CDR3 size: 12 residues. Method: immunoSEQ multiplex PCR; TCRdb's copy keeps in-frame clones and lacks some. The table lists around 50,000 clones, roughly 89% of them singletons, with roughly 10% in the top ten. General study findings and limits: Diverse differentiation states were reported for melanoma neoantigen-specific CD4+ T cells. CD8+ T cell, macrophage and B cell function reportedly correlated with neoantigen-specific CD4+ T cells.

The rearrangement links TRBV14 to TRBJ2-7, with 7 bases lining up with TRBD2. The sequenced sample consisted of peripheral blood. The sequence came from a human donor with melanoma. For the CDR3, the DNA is TGTGCCAGCAGCCCCGGGGGGTACGAGCAGTACTTC. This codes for CASSPGGYEQYF.